The TCR beta chain described here comes from a study of cytomegalovirus exposure and HLA in healthy donors. Study-wide points: Investigators reported under 200 TCR beta chains as tied to cytomegalovirus.

As regards this clone: Its target is unknown.

The PCR contained 60 Vbeta and 13 Jbeta primers. Sequenced by immunoSEQ multiplex PCR; TCRdb stores in-frame clones only, minus some. The sample holds under 200,000 clones. The germline V gene encodes CDR1 ENHRY and CDR2 SYGVKD. The CDR3 runs 19 residues. V was shortened by 10 bases and J by 2 bases, with 32 bases between the two germline ends. The sequence was obtained from a man aged 25-45 years in good health and CMV-seronegative. The rearrangement uses TRBV10-3 and TRBJ1-2; D unresolved. Sequencing input: PBMCs. The CDR3 DNA is TGTGCCACCGCATTAGTGTCGAGTGATGTGGGGAGACCGAACTATGGCTACACCTTC. Amino acid sequence: CATALVSSDVGRPNYGYTF.